This entry describes one T cell receptor beta chain. Unique molecular identifiers were attached to individual cDNA molecules during library preparation. One entry per CDR3 protein, called by TCRdb with MiXCR from the RACE reads. The sample shows roughly 200,000 distinct CDR3 sequences, about 25% of them seen only once. Time point described: patch test 3, about 24 weeks after DPC sensitization. Noted treatment: therapeutic diphenylcyclopropenone sensitization with weekly scalp DPC. The data originate from a study of human T cells and chemical hapten exposure. Whole-study context: Sensitization was performed using 2% DPC on a 2 cm by 2 cm upper inner arm skin site.

The clonotype comes from a woman aged 40 to 55 with alopecia areata. Some clones in this sample may be carry-over from other donors' samples. The material sequenced was whole blood, taken in connection with sensitization to the hapten diphenylcyclopropenone (DPC).

The CDR3 DNA is TGCAGCGTTGAAATGAGGACAGATACGCAGTATTTT. Protein sequence: CSVEMRTDTQYF. The chain carries TRBV29-1 and TRBJ2-3; D not resolved. The V gene's germline CDR1 is SQVTM and CDR2 ANQGSEA. Trimming stripped 2 bases from V and 3 bases from J, with 6 bases between. The CDR3 is made up of 12 amino acids.